The clone carrying this T cell receptor (beta chain) was counted ten times or more. No antigen is known for it. The data were obtained in a study of neurological immune-mediated disorders. General study points: No CDR3 amino acid sequences were shared by expanded clones across subjects, suggesting private repertoires in all groups. The greatest TCR clonal expansion appeared in HTLV-1-associated myelopathy and the smallest, falling below healthy controls, in multiple sclerosis.

In each sequencing run, over 170 million TCR-beta sequences were generated from 15-18 subjects. One entry per CDR3 protein results from TCRdb running MiXCR on the 5' RACE reads. The data contain under 40,000 distinct CDR3 sequences, roughly an eighth of them singletons. CDR1 DFQATT and CDR2 SNEGSKA come from the germline V gene (reference sequence). The CDR3 totals 15 residues. The trim removed 2 bases at V and 1 base at J, leaving 4 bases unmatched. The time point was: longitudinal time-point 2. The origin of this receptor is a middle-aged woman in good health. The sequencing sample was made of PBMCs. V usage is TRBV20-1 and J usage is TRBJ2-5; 10 nucleotides line up with TRBD2. The CDR3 loop is CSARPTSGSQETQYF. Written as DNA, the CDR3 is TGCAGTGCTAGACCGACTAGCGGGTCCCAAGAGACCCAGTACTTC.